The 17 T cell receptor beta chains reported below all come from one sample, sequenced in a study of cytomegalovirus exposure and HLA in healthy donors. PCR employed 60 Vbeta and 13 Jbeta primers. Measured with immunoSEQ multiplex PCR; TCRdb has only the in-frame clones, and not every one. The sample includes about 90,000 clones, under 85% seen only once; the top ten take roughly 1.9%. Sequencing used PBMCs. The receptors originated from a boy between 5 and 17 years old in good health and CMV-seronegative.

CDR3 loop: CAWTSPTGGYTF. The CDR3 nucleotides are TGTGCCTGGACTTCTCCTACCGGTGGCTACACCTTC. V gene TRBV30 combines with J gene TRBJ1-2; D gene unclear. Deletions cut 4 bases from V and 7 bases from J, with 13 bases between. CDR3 length: 12 amino acids. Germline CDR1 GTSNPN, CDR2 SVGIG (reference sequence).

The genes are TRBV6-1 and TRBJ1-5; D is undetermined. Germline CDR1 MNHNS, CDR2 SASEGT. Trimming pared 7 bases from V and 0 bases from J, leaving 10 bases between. The length of the CDR3 is 14 residues. Here the CDR3 reads CASITTHSNQPQHF. The CDR3 nucleotides are TGTGCCAGCATTACAACGCATAGCAATCAGCCCCAGCATTTT.

The chain carries TRBV6-1 and TRBJ2-7, with D perhaps TRBD1 (6 bases). The CDR3 runs 17 residues. CDR1 and CDR2 (germline): MNHNS, SASEGT. Trimming removed 3 bases from V and 3 bases from J, with 21 bases in between. The CDR3 is CASSDATQGSSLYEQYF. For the CDR3, the DNA is TGTGCCAGCAGTGACGCCACGCAGGGGTCGTCCCTCTACGAGCAGTACTTC.

This sequence joins TRBV5-1 and TRBJ1-1, with 7 bases identical to TRBD1. V was clipped by 5 bases and J by 0 bases; unmatched bases: 1. From germline, CDR1 is SGHRS and CDR2 YFSETQ. This CDR3 comprises 13 residues. CDR3 sequence reads: CASRTGLNTEAFF. In nucleotides, the CDR3 is TGCGCCAGCAGGACAGGGTTGAACACTGAAGCTTTCTTT.

The rearrangement joins TRBV6-5 to TRBJ2-1; D uncertain. This CDR3 is built from 15 residues. V lost 2 bases and J 2 bases, leaving 10 bases between the germline ends. Per germline, CDR1 MNHEY and CDR2 SVGAGI. The CDR3 sequence: CASSYIRQAYNEQFF. The CDR3 DNA follows: TGTGCCAGCAGTTACATAAGGCAGGCCTACAATGAGCAGTTCTTC.

This chain links TRBV30 with TRBJ1-5, with D uncertain. CDR3 length: 15 amino acids. Looked up from germline, CDR1 is GTSNPN and CDR2 is SVGIG (reference sequence). Trimming cost V 2 bases and J 0 bases, with 11 bases left between them. The CDR3 sequence: CAWSPGLYSNQPQHF. As DNA, the CDR3 is TGTGCCTGGAGTCCTGGACTCTATAGCAATCAGCCCCAGCATTTT.

The rearrangement joins TRBV4-3 to TRBJ2-7, with 10 bases lining up with TRBD2. Unmatched junction bases numbered 5, after V lost 1 base and J lost 2 bases. Germline CDR1 and CDR2: LGHNA and YSLEER. The CDR3 runs 16 residues. The chain's CDR3 is CASSQAAGGLPYEQYF. Written as DNA, the CDR3 is TGCGCCAGCAGCCAAGCAGCGGGAGGGCTCCCCTACGAGCAGTACTTC.

The CDR3 region has the DNA TGCGCCAGCAGCCTCTTTTCTAGCGGAACCTACGAGCAGTACTTC. It codes for CASSLFSSGTYEQYF. The chain uses TRBV4-3 and TRBJ2-7; TRBD2 aligns across 7 bases. This CDR3 has 15 amino acids. The trim removed 4 bases at V and 2 bases at J, leaving 8 bases unmatched. The germline CDR1 and CDR2 sequences are LGHNA and YSLEER.

The chain combines TRBV7-2 with TRBJ2-5; 7 bases agree with TRBD2. The CDR3 runs to 14 residues. Germline trimming cut 7 bases from V and 3 bases from J; bases unmatched to any gene: 8. Germline CDR1 SGHTA, CDR2 FQGNSA. The CDR3 loop is CASTVERGKETQYF. The CDR3 DNA sequence: TGTGCCAGCACCGTGGAGCGGGGCAAAGAGACCCAGTACTTC.

This chain uses TRBV27 with TRBJ2-2, with 9 bases lining up with TRBD1. The germline gives CDR1 MNHEY, CDR2 SMNVEV (reference sequence). The CDR3 runs 13 residues. V was pared by 11 bases and J by 6 bases, with 7 bases of the junction left unmatched. CDR3 loop: CARRDRDPGELFF. CDR3 nucleotides: TGTGCCCGCCGGGACAGGGATCCCGGGGAGCTGTTTTTT.

The chain is built from TRBV6-5 and TRBJ1-5, with D maybe TRBD1 (5 bases). The CDR3 sequence is 14 residues long. The V and J ends lost 4 bases and 2 bases respectively, with 9 bases between them. The V gene's germline CDR1 is MNHEY and CDR2 SVGAGI. The CDR3 region has the DNA TGTGCCAGCAGTTCGGGGGGTGGCAATCAGCCCCAGCATTTT. It yields the protein CASSSGGGNQPQHF.

The gene calls are TRBV10-1 and TRBJ2-7; D gene unclear. Trimming removed 2 bases at V and 2 bases at J, with 4 bases between. The germline CDR1 and CDR2 sequences are WNHNN and SYGVQD (reference sequence). The CDR3 is 12 amino acids. This CDR3 is CASSERAYEQYF. In nucleotides, the CDR3 is TGCGCCAGCAGTGAGCGTGCCTACGAGCAGTACTTC.

This clone occurred a few times. V gene TRBV4-3 combines with J gene TRBJ1-6; 10 bases are a match to TRBD1. Trimming at V came to 0 bases and at J to 9 bases, leaving 5 bases not matched to a gene. CDR1 and CDR2 (germline): LGHNA, YSLEER. This CDR3 has 16 residues. CDR3 residues: CASSQDRGQGSSPLHF. CDR3 DNA: TGCGCCAGCAGCCAAGACAGGGGACAGGGGAGTTCACCCCTCCACTTT.

The genes are TRBV28 and TRBJ1-5, with 7 bases fitting TRBD1. CDR3 length: 14 amino acids. V was pared by 2 bases and J by 9 bases, with 7 bases of the junction left unmatched. Looked up from germline, CDR1 is MDHEN and CDR2 is SYDVKM. CDR3 DNA: TGTGCCAGCAGTTTAGGGACAGACCTTTGGCCCCAGCATTTT. Translation: CASSLGTDLWPQHF.

J is TRBJ2-1 and V is TRBV5-1; tentative D call: TRBD1 (6 bases). Per the germline V gene, CDR1 is SGHRS and CDR2 is YFSETQ. This CDR3 is built from 15 residues. V lost 4 bases, J lost 0 bases, and 11 bases lay in between. The CDR3 nucleotides read TGCGCCAGCAGCCCGGCGGACAGCTCCTACAATGAGCAGTTCTTC. Translation: CASSPADSSYNEQFF.

The V gene is TRBV4-3, the J gene TRBJ1-5; no definite D call. Germline-derived CDR1 and CDR2 are LGHNA and YSLEER. Between the trimmed V and J ends, which lost 4 bases and 3 bases, there was a span of 10 bases. The CDR3 covers 14 residues. This chain's CDR3 is CASSLSVYNQPQHF. The CDR3 DNA reads as TGCGCCAGCAGCCTAAGCGTCTACAATCAGCCCCAGCATTTT.

The chain carries TRBV15 and TRBJ2-3, with TRBD2 as a possible D gene (7 bases). This CDR3 is 15 amino acids long. Germline V CDR1 and CDR2: LNHNV, YYDKDF (reference sequence). V lost 1 base, J lost 6 bases, and 14 bases lay in between. The CDR3 here is CATSRARGGADTQYF. The CDR3 DNA reads TGTGCCACCAGCAGAGCTCGTGGGGGGGCGGATACGCAGTATTTT.